This T cell receptor beta chain was identified in a study of human T cells and chemical hapten exposure. As for the study in general: In the sensitization step, 2% DPC was placed on approximately 2 cm by approximately 2 cm of upper inner arm skin. General observations from the study: Patch test score tracked positively with PT1 expanded TCR counts.

Time point here: patch test 3, about 24 weeks after DPC sensitization. Treatment in this sample: therapeutic diphenylcyclopropenone sensitization with weekly scalp DPC. Germline V gene sequence: CDR1 LNHDA, CDR2 SQIVND (reference sequence). Deletions cut 5 bases from V and 8 bases from J, with 10 bases between. The CDR3 is made up of 12 amino acids. Concerning this clonotype: Its matching antigen is unknown.

TCRdb processed the RACE reads anew with MiXCR; each CDR3 protein has one entry. This table has roughly 90,000 distinct CDR3 sequences, roughly 11% appearing once. The material sequenced was whole blood, taken in connection with sensitization to the hapten diphenylcyclopropenone (DPC). The chain combines TRBV19 with TRBJ2-1, with D perhaps TRBD2 (7 bases). The sequence came from a woman in her twenties or thirties with alopecia areata. Some clones in this sample may be carry-over from other donors' samples. The CDR3 nucleotides read TGTGCCAGTAGTGCCGGGGGGCATGAGCAGTTCTTC. This gives the protein CASSAGGHEQFF.